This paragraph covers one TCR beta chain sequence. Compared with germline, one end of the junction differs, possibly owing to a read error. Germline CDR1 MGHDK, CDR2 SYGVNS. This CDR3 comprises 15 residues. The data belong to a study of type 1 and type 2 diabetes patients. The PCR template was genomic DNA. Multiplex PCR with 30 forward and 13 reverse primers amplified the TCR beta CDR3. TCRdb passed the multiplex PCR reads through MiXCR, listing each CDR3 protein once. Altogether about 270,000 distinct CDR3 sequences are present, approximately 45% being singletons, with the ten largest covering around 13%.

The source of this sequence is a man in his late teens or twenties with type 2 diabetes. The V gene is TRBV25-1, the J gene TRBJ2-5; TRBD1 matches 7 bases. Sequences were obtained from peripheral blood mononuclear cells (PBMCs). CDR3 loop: CASSVTQTGYNERFF. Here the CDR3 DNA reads TGTGCCAGCAGTGTAACGCAGACAGGGTATAATGAGCGGTTCTTC. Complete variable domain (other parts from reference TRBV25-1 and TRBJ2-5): EADIYQTPRYLVIGTGKKITLECSQTMGHDKMYWYQQDPGMELHLIHYSYGVNSTEKGDLSSESTVSRIRTEHFPLTLESARPSHTSQYLCASSVTQTGYNERFFGPGTRLLVL.